This T cell receptor (beta chain) is drawn from a study of CD8 T cells in ankylosing spondylitis. This clonotype was counted many times. Its antigen is as yet unknown. Regarding the study as a whole: Seven or eight highly homologous variants made up a TCR beta motif, and this motif appeared characteristic of ankylosing spondylitis blood. Significant enrichment of disease-linked clones was reportedly seen in matched ankylosing spondylitis synovial fluid.

Using its own MiXCR run on the 5' RACE reads, TCRdb lists one record per CDR3 protein. The sample holds 300,000 to 350,000 distinct CDR3 sequences, around a tenth seen once. The material sequenced was blood, either unsorted or a sorted T cell fraction (not recorded which). This TCR came from a female donor with ankylosing spondylitis or in good health (not recorded which).

CDR3 nucleotide sequence: TGTGCCAGCAGTTTAGTGGCCACGGGGCAAGGCATTCAGTACTTC. The encoded protein is CASSLVATGQGIQYF. The chain couples TRBV12-3 or TRBV12-4 to TRBJ2-4; D might be TRBD1 or TRBD2, each matching 5 bases. This CDR3 contains 15 residues. Trimming took off 1 base at V and 9 bases at J, with 16 bases between the two ends.